This T cell receptor (beta chain) originates from a study of CD8 T cells in Susac syndrome. RNA was extracted with the RNeasy kit, and a quantity of about 0.45 to 1 ug was reverse transcribed using random hexamers. Amplification of TCR beta CDR3 was carried out by immunoSEQ multiplex PCR, which covered 54 Vbeta and 13 Jbeta segments. TCRdb redid the calling of the immunoSEQ multiplex PCR reads with MiXCR, one entry per CDR3 protein. The data contain approximately 46,000 distinct CDR3 sequences, 80% to 95% of them singletons. The CDR3 sequence is 15 residues long. V shed 1 base and J shed 1 base, with 10 bases lying between them.

This receptor was obtained from a human donor in good health. Sequencing was done on a sample of CD8+ T cells from PBMCs. The V and J genes are TRBV12-3 or TRBV12-4 and TRBJ1-2, with D unclear. The CDR3 reads CASSLVPEINYGYTF. The DNA of the CDR3 is TGTGCCAGCAGTTTAGTCCCAGAGATTAACTATGGCTACACCTTC.